These 11 T cell receptor beta chains originate from one sample sequenced in a study of beta chain features in type 1 diabetes. General study results and limits: Type 1 diabetes patients had TCRB CDR3s that were shorter (moderately but significantly so) in all four CD4+ subsets.

Sequenced material consisted of expressed TCRB transcripts (all of the isolated RNA was reverse transcribed). The assay was immunoSEQ multiplex PCR, and TCRdb's table has in-frame clones only and misses some. The sample shows about 41,000 clones, 66% of them seen only once. No antigen has been assigned to these receptors. Source material: Tregs from blood. All receptors derive from a man younger than 45 with type 1 diabetes. Some clones in this sample may be carry-over from other donors' samples.

V usage is TRBV5-1 and J usage is TRBJ1-6; tentatively, D is TRBD1 (5 bases). This CDR3 is built from 15 residues. Germline loops: CDR1 SGHRS, CDR2 YFSETQ. V lost 0 bases to trimming and J lost 8 bases, with 12 bases between them. The CDR3 DNA reads as TGCGCCAGCAGCTTGGATGGGGCGGGAGATTCACCCCTCCACTTT. This translates into CASSLDGAGDSPLHF.

The CDR3 protein is CAIGLAETQYF. The CDR3, as DNA: TGTGCCATCGGACTGGCAGAGACCCAGTACTTC. The chain employs TRBV10-3 and TRBJ2-5; D is possibly TRBD2 (5 bases). V lost 8 bases and J 4 bases, leaving 8 bases between the germline ends. From germline, CDR1 is ENHRY and CDR2 SYGVKD. The CDR3 extends over 11 amino acids.

The chain combines TRBV18 with TRBJ2-7, with a possible D match to TRBD1 (5 bases). The ends were cut back, 7 bases at V and 6 bases at J, with 19 bases in the middle. CDR1 and CDR2 (germline): KGHSH, LQKENI. The CDR3 runs 14 residues. The CDR3 DNA is TGTGCCAGCTTCCAAGATCGACAGTCTGGCGAGCAGTACTTC. It translates to CASFQDRQSGEQYF.

CDR3 region: CASSYTGSGKTQYF. Here the CDR3 DNA reads TGTGCCAGCAGTTACACAGGGAGCGGTAAGACCCAGTACTTC. V is TRBV28 and J is TRBJ2-5; D possibly corresponds to TRBD1 (6 bases). V gave up 4 bases and J gave up 6 bases, with 15 bases separating them. CDR1 and CDR2 from the germline V gene are MDHEN and SYDVKM. CDR3 length equals 14 residues.

In DNA, the CDR3 is TGTGCCAGCTTATCAGGGGGACCGAATGAAAAACTGTTTTTT. Translating it yields CASLSGGPNEKLFF. This chain links TRBV6-1 with TRBJ1-4, with 7 bases lining up with TRBD1. V dropped 8 bases and J dropped 5; count of bases not matched to a gene: 8. CDR1 is MNHNS and CDR2 is SASEGT in the germline V gene. The CDR3 is made up of 14 amino acids.

The chain combines TRBV9 with TRBJ1-5; weak D call: TRBD1 (5 bases). The V gene lost 0 bases and the J gene lost 10 bases, with 8 bases spanning the gap. This CDR3 is built from 12 residues. CDR1 is SGDLS and CDR2 is YYNGEE in the germline V gene. Here the CDR3 reads CASSVGGGPQHF. CDR3 coding DNA: TGTGCCAGCAGCGTAGGGGGGGGTCCCCAGCATTTT.

The chain combines TRBV7-3 with TRBJ2-3; 11 bases are shared with TRBD2. Looked up from germline, CDR1 is SGHTA and CDR2 is FQGTGA. Trimming took 6 bases from V and 2 from J; bases not matched to a gene: 7. The CDR3 runs to 16 residues. In DNA, the CDR3 is TGTGCCAGCAGGCCCCCGGGACTAGCGGACACAGATACGCAGTATTTT. Translating gives CASRPPGLADTDTQYF. The complete variable domain, with remaining parts taken from reference TRBV7-3 and TRBJ2-3, reads GAGVSQTPSNKVTEKGKYVELRCDPISGHTALYWYRQSLGQGPEFLIYFQGTGAADDSGLPNDRFFAVRPEGSVSTLKIQRTERGDSAVYLCASRPPGLADTDTQYFGPGTRLTVL.

The rearrangement uses TRBV5-1 and TRBJ2-5; D is undetermined. The V and J ends lost 0 bases and 3 bases respectively, with 9 bases between them. The CDR3 has 14 amino acids. The germline V gene has CDR1 SGHRS and CDR2 YFSETQ. The DNA for the CDR3 is TGCGCCAGCAGCTTGGGGTCTAGAAAAGAGACCCAGTACTTC. It is translated as CASSLGSRKETQYF.

The chain has TRBV6-5 and TRBJ2-7, with TRBD1 identical over 7 bases. CDR1 is MNHEY and CDR2 is SVGAGI in the germline V gene. Unmatched junction bases numbered 3, after V lost 4 bases and J lost 3 bases. The CDR3 is made up of 13 amino acids. The CDR3 spells CASSSGQIYEQYF. The CDR3 DNA is TGTGCCAGCAGTTCGGGACAGATCTACGAGCAGTACTTC.

This clone was seen just once. J is TRBJ2-2 and V is TRBV19; D is unclear. Trimming left V 3 bases short and J 1 base short, with 6 bases between. Germline values: CDR1 LNHDA, CDR2 SQIVND (reference sequence). The CDR3 totals 14 residues. CDR3 amino acids: CASSMSVNTGELFF. CDR3 nucleotides: TGTGCCAGTAGTATGTCCGTGAACACCGGGGAGCTGTTTTTT.

The CDR3 loop reads CASRRQGDQPQHF. The CDR3 coding sequence is TGTGCCAGCAGAAGACAGGGTGACCAGCCCCAGCATTTT. The chain combines TRBV2 with TRBJ1-5; TRBD1 aligns across 7 bases. The V gene end was trimmed by 6 bases and the J gene end by 7 bases; junction bases not matched to a gene: 6. The CDR3 is 13 residues long. Germline V gives CDR1 SNHLY, CDR2 FYNNEI.